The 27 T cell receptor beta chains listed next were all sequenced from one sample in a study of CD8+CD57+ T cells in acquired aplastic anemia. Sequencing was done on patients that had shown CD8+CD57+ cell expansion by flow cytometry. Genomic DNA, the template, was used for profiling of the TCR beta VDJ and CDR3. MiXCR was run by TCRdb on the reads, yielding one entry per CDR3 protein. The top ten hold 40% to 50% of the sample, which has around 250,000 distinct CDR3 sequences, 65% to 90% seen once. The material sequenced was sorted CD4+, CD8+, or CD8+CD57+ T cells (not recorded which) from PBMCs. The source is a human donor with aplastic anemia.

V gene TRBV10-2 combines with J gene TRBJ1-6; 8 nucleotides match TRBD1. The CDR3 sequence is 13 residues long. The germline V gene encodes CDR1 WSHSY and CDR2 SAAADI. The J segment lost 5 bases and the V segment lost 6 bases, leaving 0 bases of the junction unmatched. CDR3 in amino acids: CASRGQDNSPLHF. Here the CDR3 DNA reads TGCGCCAGCAGGGGACAGGATAATTCACCCCTCCACTTT.

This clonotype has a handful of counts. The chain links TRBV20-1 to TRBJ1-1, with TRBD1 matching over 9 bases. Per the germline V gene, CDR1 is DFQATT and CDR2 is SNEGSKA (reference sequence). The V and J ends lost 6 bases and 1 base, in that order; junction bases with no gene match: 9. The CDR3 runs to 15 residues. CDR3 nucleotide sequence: TGCAGTGCCATGACAGGGGGACGCAAGAACACTGAAGCTTTCTTT. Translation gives CSAMTGGRKNTEAFF.

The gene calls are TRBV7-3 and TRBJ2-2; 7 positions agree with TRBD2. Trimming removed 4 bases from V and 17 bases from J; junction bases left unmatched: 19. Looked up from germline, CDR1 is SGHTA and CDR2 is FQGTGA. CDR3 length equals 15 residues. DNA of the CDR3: TGTGCCAGCAGCTCGCCGCTAGCGGAGGCCGACCGAGGCTTTTTT. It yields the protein CASSSPLAEADRGFF.

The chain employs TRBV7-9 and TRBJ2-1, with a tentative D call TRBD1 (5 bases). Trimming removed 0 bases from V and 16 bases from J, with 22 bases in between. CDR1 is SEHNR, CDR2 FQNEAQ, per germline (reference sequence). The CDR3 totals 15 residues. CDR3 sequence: CASSLAGREETQYFF. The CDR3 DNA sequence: TGTGCCAGCAGCTTAGCGGGCAGGGAAGAGACCCAGTACTTCTTC.

The CDR3 is CASSSAGGPDLQYF. In nucleotides, the CDR3 is TGTGCCAGCAGCTCCGCGGGAGGTCCCGATTTGCAGTATTTT. The chain has TRBV7-9 and TRBJ2-3; 8 bases match TRBD2. The junction had 11 bases not matched to a gene; V was cut back by 4 bases and J by 11 bases. The germline V gene has CDR1 SEHNR and CDR2 FQNEAQ (reference sequence). The CDR3 is made up of 14 amino acids.

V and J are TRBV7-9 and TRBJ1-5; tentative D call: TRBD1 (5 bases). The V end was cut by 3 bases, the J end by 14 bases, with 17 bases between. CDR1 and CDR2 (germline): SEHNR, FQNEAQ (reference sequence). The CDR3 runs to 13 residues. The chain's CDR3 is CASSLGERQKEHF. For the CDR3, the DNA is TGTGCCAGCAGCTTGGGGGAAAGACAGAAAGAGCATTTT. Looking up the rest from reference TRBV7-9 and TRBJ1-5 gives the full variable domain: DTGVSQNPRHKITKRGQNVTFRCDPISEHNRLYWYRQTLGQGPEFLTYFQNEAQLEKSRLLSDRFSAERPKGSFSTLEIQRTEQGDSAMYLCASSLGERQKEHFGDGTRLSIL.

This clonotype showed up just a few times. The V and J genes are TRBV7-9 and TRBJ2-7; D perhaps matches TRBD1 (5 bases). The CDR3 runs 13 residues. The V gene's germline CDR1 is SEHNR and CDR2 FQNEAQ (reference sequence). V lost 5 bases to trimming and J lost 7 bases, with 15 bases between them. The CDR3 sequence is CASSLSRAGEQYF. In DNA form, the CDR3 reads TGTGCCAGCAGCCTAAGCAGGGCTGGAGAGCAGTACTTC.

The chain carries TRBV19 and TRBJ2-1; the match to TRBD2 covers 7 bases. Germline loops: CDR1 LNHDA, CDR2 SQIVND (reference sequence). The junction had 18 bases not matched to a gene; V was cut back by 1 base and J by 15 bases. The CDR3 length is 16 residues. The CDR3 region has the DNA TGTGCCAGTAGTATAGCTAGCGGAAACTACAATGATGAGTTGTTCTTC. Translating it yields CASSIASGNYNDELFF.

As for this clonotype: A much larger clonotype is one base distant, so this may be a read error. CDR3 nucleotide sequence: TGTGCCAGCAGCTTTGAGGGGATCCATGAGCAGTTCTTC. Protein: CASSFEGIHEQFF. V gene TRBV5-6 combines with J gene TRBJ2-1; the D gene could be TRBD1 or TRBD2 (5 bases each). CDR1 is SGHDT and CDR2 is YYEEEE in the germline V gene. The length of the CDR3 is 13 residues. Between the trimmed V and J ends, which lost 2 bases and 8 bases, there was a span of 11 bases.

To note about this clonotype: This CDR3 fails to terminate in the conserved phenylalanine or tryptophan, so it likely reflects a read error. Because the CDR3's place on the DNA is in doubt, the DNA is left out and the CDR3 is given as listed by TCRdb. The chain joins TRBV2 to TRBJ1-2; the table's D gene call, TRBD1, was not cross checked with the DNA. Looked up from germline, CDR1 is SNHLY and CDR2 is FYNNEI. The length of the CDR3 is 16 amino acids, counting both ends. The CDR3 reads CASGARGTDTHYFGPG.

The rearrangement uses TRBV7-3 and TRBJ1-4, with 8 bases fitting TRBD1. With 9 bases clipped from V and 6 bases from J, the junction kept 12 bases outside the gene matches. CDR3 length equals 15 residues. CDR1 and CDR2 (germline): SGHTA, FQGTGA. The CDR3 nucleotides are TGTGCCAGTATCCCGAGGACAGGGACGGATGAAAAACTGTTTTTT. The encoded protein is CASIPRTGTDEKLFF.

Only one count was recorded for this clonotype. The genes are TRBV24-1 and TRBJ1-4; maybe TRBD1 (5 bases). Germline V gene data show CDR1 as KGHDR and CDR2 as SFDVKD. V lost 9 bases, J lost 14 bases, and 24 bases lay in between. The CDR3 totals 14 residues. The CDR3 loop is CATGTSGRNEELFF. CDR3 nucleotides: TGTGCCACCGGGACTAGCGGGCGAAATGAAGAGCTGTTTTTT.

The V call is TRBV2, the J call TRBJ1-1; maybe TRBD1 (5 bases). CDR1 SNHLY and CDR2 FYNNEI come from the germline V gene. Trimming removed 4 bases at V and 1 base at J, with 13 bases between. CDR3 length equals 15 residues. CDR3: CASSVDGAGNTEAFF. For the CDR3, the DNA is TGTGCCAGCAGTGTAGACGGGGCAGGGAACACTGAAGCTTTCTTT.

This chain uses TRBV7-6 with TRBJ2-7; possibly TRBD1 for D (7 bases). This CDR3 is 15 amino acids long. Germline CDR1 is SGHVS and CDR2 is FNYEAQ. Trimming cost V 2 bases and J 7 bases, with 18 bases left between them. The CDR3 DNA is TGTGCCAGCAGCTTATTTTCAGGGGGAGGCGATGAGCAGTACTTC. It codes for CASSLFSGGGDEQYF.

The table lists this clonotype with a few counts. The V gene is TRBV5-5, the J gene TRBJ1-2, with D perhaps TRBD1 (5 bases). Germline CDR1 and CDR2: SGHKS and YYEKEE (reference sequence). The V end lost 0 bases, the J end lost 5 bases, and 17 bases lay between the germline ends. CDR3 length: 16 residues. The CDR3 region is CASSLGGYGLVYGYTF. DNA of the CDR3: TGTGCCAGCAGCTTGGGGGGGTACGGGCTCGTATATGGCTACACCTTC.

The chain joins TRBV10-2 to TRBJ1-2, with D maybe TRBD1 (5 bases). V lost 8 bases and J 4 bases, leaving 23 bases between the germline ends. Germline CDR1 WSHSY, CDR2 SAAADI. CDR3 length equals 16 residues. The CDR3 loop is CASGRQGGISGYGYTF. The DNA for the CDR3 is TGCGCCAGCGGGCGGCAGGGAGGTATAAGCGGCTATGGCTACACCTTC.

The CDR3 DNA reads TGTGCCAGCAGCCGACCTTGGGATTATGGCTACACCTTC. Protein product: CASSRPWDYGYTF. The V and J genes are TRBV5-5 and TRBJ1-2; D remains ambiguous. V was shortened by 4 bases and J by 5 bases, with 12 bases between the two germline ends. The CDR3 spans 13 residues. Germline CDR1 SGHKS, CDR2 YYEKEE (reference sequence).

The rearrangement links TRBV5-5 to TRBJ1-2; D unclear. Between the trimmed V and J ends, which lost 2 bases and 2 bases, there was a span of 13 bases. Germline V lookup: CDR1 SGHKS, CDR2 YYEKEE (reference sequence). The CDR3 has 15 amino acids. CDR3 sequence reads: CASSLGARSNYGYTF. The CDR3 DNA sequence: TGTGCCAGCAGCTTAGGTGCGAGGTCAAACTATGGCTACACCTTC. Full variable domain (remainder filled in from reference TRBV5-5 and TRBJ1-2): DAGVTQSPTHLIKTRGQQVTLRCSPISGHKSVSWYQQVLGQGPQFIFQYYEKEERGRGNFPDRFSARQFPNYSSELNVNALLLGDSALYLCASSLGARSNYGYTFGSGTRLTVV.

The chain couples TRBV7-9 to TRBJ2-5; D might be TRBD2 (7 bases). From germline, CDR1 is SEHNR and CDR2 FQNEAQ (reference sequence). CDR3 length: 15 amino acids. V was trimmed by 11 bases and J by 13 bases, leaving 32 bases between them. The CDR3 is CAVLGGAETQYIGYF. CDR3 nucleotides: TGTGCCGTTCTTGGGGGGGCGGAGACCCAGTACATCGGGTACTTC. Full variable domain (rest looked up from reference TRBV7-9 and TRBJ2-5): DTGVSQNPRHKITKRGQNVTFRCDPISEHNRLYWYRQTLGQGPEFLTYFQNEAQLEKSRLLSDRFSAERPKGSFSTLEIQRTEQGDSAMYLCAVLGGAETQYIGYFGPGTRLLVL.

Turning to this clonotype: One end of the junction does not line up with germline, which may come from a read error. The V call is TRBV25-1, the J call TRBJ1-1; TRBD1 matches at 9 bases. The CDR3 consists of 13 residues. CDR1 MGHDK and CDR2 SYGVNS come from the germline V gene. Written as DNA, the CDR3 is TGTGCCAGCAGACAGGGGGCGAACACTGAGGCTTTCTTT. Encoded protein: CASRQGANTEAFF.

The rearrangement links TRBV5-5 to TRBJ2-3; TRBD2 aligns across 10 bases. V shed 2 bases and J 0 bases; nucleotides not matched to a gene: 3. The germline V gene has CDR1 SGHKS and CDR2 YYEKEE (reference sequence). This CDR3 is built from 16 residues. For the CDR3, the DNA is TGTGCCAGCAGCTTACCAGCGGGGGGGAGCACAGATACGCAGTATTTT. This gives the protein CASSLPAGGSTDTQYF.

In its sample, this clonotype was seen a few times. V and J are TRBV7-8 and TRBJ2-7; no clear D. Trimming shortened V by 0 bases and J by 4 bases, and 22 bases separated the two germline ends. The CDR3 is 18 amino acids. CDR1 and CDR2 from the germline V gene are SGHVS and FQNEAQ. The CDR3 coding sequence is TGTGCCAGCAGCTTAGCGCCAGGTGCCACTACCCAGTATTACGAGCAGTACGTC. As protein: CASSLAPGATTQYYEQYV.

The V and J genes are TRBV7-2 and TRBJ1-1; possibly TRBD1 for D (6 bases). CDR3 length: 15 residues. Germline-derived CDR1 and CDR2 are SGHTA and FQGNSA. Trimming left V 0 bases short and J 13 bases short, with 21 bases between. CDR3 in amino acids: CASSLAAGAGTQDFF. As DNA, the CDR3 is TGTGCCAGCAGCTTAGCGGCAGGGGCGGGCACGCAAGATTTCTTT.

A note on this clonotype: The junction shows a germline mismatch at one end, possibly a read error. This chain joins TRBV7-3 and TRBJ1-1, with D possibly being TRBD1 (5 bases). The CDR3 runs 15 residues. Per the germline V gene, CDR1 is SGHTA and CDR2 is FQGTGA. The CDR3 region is CASSLDLTLSGEGFF. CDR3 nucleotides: TGTGCCAGCAGCTTGGATCTGACGTTGTCGGGGGAAGGTTTCTTT.

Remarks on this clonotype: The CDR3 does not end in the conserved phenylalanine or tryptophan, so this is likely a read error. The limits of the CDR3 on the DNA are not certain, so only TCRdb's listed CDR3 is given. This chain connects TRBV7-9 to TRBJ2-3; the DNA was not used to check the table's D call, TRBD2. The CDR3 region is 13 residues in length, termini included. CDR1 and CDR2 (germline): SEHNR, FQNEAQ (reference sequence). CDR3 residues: CVSSAEGSEQFFG.

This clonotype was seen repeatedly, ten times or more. CDR3 nucleotide sequence: TGTGCCAGCAGCGCGGGGGGGACAGGGCCCGAGCAGTACTTC. Its protein product is CASSAGGTGPEQYF. The chain joins TRBV9 to TRBJ2-7; the D gene is possibly TRBD1 (9 bases). V was shortened by 3 bases and J by 6 bases, with 16 bases between the two germline ends. CDR1 and CDR2 (germline): SGDLS, YYNGEE. This CDR3 spans 14 amino acids.

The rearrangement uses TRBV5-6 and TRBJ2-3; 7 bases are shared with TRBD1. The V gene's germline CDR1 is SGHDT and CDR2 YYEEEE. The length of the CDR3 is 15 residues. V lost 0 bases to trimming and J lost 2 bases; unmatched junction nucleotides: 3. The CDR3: CASSLGKGATDTQYF. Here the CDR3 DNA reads TGTGCCAGCAGCTTGGGCAAGGGGGCCACAGATACGCAGTATTTT.